This TCR beta chain was obtained from a study of shared clonotypes between healthy human individuals. About the study: CD4 naive and memory got three plates each, CD8 naive two, CD8 memory one. Study-wide results and limits: Estimated richness values were generally larger in naive subsets than in memory subsets.

The naive CD8 population came from CD45RO-negative cells selected for CCR7, without terminally differentiated effector memory CD45RA+ cells. About this clone: The antigen remains unidentified.

When replicate PCRs were run on sorted subsets, they used 150 to 250 ng DNA, tens of thousands of T cell genomes. The assay was immunoSEQ multiplex PCR, and TCRdb's table has in-frame clones only and misses some. The sample lists around 1.9 million clones; under 95% were seen once. Source material: naive CD8+ T cells from PBMCs. The clonotype originates from a man younger than 35 in good health. Some clones in this sample may be carry-over from other donors' samples.

CDR3 residues: CASRGPKERGEQYF. Written as DNA, the CDR3 is TGTGCCAGCAGAGGGCCCAAGGAGCGGGGCGAGCAGTACTTC. This chain connects TRBV7-9 to TRBJ2-7, with 7 bases that match TRBD2. Germline values: CDR1 SEHNR, CDR2 FQNEAQ (reference sequence). This CDR3 is 14 amino acids long. Losses at the gene ends were 6 bases for V and 6 bases for J; bases not matched to a gene: 11.